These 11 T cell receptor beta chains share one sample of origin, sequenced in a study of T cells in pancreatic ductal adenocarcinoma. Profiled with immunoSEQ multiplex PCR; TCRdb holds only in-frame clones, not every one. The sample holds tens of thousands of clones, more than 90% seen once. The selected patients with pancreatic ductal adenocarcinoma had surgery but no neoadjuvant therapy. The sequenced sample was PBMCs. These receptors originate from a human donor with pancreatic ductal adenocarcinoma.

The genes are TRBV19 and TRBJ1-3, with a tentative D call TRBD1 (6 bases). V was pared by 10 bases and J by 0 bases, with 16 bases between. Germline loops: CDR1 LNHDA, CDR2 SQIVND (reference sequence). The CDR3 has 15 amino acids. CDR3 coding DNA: TGTGCCACAAAGCTTACAGGGATCTCTGGAAACACCATATATTTT. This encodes CATKLTGISGNTIYF.

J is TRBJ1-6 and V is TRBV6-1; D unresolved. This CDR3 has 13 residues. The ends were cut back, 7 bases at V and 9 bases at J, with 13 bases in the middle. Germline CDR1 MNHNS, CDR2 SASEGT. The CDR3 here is CASKEIVRSPLHF. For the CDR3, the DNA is TGTGCCAGCAAGGAAATTGTTCGTTCACCCCTCCACTTT.

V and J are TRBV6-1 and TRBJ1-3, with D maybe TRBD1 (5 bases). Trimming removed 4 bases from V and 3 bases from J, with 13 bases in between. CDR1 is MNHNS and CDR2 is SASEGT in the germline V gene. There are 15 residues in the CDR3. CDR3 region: CASSVGTLGGNTIYF. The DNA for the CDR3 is TGTGCCAGCAGTGTTGGGACGCTCGGTGGAAACACCATATATTTT.

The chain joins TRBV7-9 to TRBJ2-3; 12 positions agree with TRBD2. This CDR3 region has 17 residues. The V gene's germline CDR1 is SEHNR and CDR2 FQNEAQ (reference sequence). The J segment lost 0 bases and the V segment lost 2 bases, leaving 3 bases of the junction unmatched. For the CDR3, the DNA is TGTGCCAGCAGCTTAAGCGGACTAGCGGGAAGCACAGATACGCAGTATTTT. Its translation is CASSLSGLAGSTDTQYF.

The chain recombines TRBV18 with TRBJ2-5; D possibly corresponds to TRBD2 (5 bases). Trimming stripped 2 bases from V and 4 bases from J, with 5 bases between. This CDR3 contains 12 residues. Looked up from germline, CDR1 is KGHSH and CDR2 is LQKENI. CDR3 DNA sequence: TGTGCCAGCTCACCAGGGAGAGAGACCCAGTACTTC. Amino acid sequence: CASSPGRETQYF.

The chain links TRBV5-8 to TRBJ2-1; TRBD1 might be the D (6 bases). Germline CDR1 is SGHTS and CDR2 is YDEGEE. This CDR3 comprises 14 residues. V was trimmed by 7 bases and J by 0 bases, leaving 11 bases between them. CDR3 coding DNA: TGTGCCAGCTATGGACAGCTCTCCTACAATGAGCAGTTCTTC. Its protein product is CASYGQLSYNEQFF.

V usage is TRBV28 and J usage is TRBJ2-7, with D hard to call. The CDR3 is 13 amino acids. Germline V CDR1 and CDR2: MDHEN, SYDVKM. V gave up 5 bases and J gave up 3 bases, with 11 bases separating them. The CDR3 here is CASSLLHNYEQYF. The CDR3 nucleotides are TGTGCCAGCAGTCTTTTGCATAACTACGAGCAGTACTTC.

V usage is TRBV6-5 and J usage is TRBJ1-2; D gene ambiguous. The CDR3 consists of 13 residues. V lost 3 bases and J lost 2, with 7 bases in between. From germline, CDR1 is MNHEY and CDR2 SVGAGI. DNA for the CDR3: TGTGCCAGCAGTTATGACAACAACTATGGCTACACCTTC. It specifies CASSYDNNYGYTF.

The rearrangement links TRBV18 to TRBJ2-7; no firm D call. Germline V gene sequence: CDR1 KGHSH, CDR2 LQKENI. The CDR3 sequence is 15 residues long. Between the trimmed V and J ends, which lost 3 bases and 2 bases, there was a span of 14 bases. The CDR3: CASSPGSSLTYEQYF. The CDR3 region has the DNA TGTGCCAGCTCACCGGGGTCCTCCCTAACCTACGAGCAGTACTTC.

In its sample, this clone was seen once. The chain's CDR3 is CATSRKTLYNEQFF. CDR3 DNA sequence: TGTGCCACCAGCAGAAAGACTCTCTACAATGAGCAGTTCTTC. J is TRBJ2-1 and V is TRBV15; D call uncertain. Germline CDR1 and CDR2: LNHNV and YYDKDF (reference sequence). The germline V and J ends were trimmed by 2 bases and 3 bases, with 8 bases remaining between them. The CDR3 spans 14 residues.

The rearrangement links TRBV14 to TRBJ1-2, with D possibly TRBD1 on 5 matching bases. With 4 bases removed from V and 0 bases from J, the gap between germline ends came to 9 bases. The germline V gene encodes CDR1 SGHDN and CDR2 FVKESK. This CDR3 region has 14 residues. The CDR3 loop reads CASSPGLPNYGYTF. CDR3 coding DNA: TGTGCCAGCAGCCCGGGACTCCCTAACTATGGCTACACCTTC. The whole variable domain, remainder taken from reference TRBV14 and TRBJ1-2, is EAGVTQFPSHSVIEKGQTVTLRCDPISGHDNLYWYRRVMGKEIKFLLHFVKESKQDESGMPNNRFLAERTGGTYSTLKVQPAELEDSGVYFCASSPGLPNYGYTFGSGTRLTVV.